The 24 T cell receptor beta chains listed next were all sequenced from one sample in a study of CD8 T cells in Susac syndrome. With random hexamers, 0.5 to 1 ug RNA was reverse transcribed. A single record per CDR3 protein comes from TCRdb applying MiXCR to the immunoSEQ multiplex PCR reads. This sample has about 280,000 distinct CDR3 sequences; approximately 85% occur once, and the top ten carry approximately 0.11%. The sequencing input was CD8+ T cells from PBMCs. These receptors were taken from a human donor with multiple sclerosis.

The chain carries TRBV7-9 and TRBJ2-1; 9 bases are shared with TRBD2. The CDR3 runs to 16 residues. Trimming at V came to 5 bases and at J to 1 base, leaving 6 bases not matched to a gene. Germline loops: CDR1 SEHNR, CDR2 FQNEAQ (reference sequence). CDR3 sequence reads: CASSPAGGPSYNEQFF. CDR3 bases: TGTGCCAGCAGCCCAGCGGGAGGTCCTTCCTACAATGAGCAGTTCTTC. The full variable domain, completed using reference TRBV7-9 and TRBJ2-1, is DTGVSQNPRHKITKRGQNVTFRCDPISEHNRLYWYRQTLGQGPEFLTYFQNEAQLEKSRLLSDRFSAERPKGSFSTLEIQRTEQGDSAMYLCASSPAGGPSYNEQFFGPGTRLTVL.

The V gene is TRBV24-1, the J gene TRBJ1-2, with D possibly TRBD1 on 6 matching bases. Per the germline V gene, CDR1 is KGHDR and CDR2 is SFDVKD. CDR3 size: 14 residues. Trimming left V 7 bases short and J 2 bases short, with 13 bases between. CDR3 sequence: CATSSGQLNYGYTF. In DNA, the CDR3 is TGTGCCACCAGCTCGGGACAACTCAACTATGGCTACACCTTC.

V usage is TRBV7-9 and J usage is TRBJ2-1, with TRBD1 matching 10 bases. Germline CDR1 is SEHNR and CDR2 is FQNEAQ (reference sequence). This CDR3 is built from 19 residues. The ends lost 1 base at V and 8 bases at J; junction bases unmatched: 17. The CDR3 DNA follows: TGTGCCAGCAGCTTAGAGACAGGGGGCCGAGCGGGAGCTAGATATGAGCAGTTCTTC. Translating it yields CASSLETGGRAGARYEQFF. Variable domain in full (rest from reference TRBV7-9 and TRBJ2-1): DTGVSQNPRHKITKRGQNVTFRCDPISEHNRLYWYRQTLGQGPEFLTYFQNEAQLEKSRLLSDRFSAERPKGSFSTLEIQRTEQGDSAMYLCASSLETGGRAGARYEQFFGPGTRLTVL.

The chain carries TRBV27 and TRBJ2-7, with D perhaps matching TRBD1 or TRBD2 (5 bases each). Germline V gives CDR1 MNHEY, CDR2 SMNVEV (reference sequence). V gave up 7 bases and J gave up 3 bases, with 19 bases separating them. This CDR3 is 15 amino acids long. Here the CDR3 DNA reads TGTGCCAGCACCCATTGGGGCGGGCGCTTCTACGAGCAGTACTTC. This gives the protein CASTHWGGRFYEQYF.

The chain recombines TRBV27 with TRBJ1-4; 7 bases line up with TRBD1. From germline, CDR1 is MNHEY and CDR2 SMNVEV (reference sequence). The CDR3 spans 13 residues. Germline trimming cut 4 bases from V and 5 bases from J; bases unmatched to any gene: 1. This chain's CDR3 is CASSSTGNEKLFF. CDR3 bases: TGTGCCAGCAGTTCGACAGGGAATGAAAAACTGTTTTTT.

This clonotype was seen only once. In nucleotides, the CDR3 is TGTGCCAGCAGTCCAGCAGTTTCTAGATTGCACGATGAGCAGTTCTTC. It translates to CASSPAVSRLHDEQFF. The chain uses TRBV12-3 or TRBV12-4 and TRBJ2-1; D gene unclear. The length of the CDR3 is 16 residues. V lost 5 bases to trimming and J lost 8 bases, with 22 bases between them.

This clonotype was observed once. The chain combines TRBV12-3 or TRBV12-4 with TRBJ1-1; D not certain. This CDR3 has 11 amino acids. Trimming stripped 10 bases from V and 6 bases from J, with 12 bases between. The CDR3 protein is CATRGSSEAFF. As DNA, the CDR3 is TGTGCCACTCGGGGATCTTCTGAAGCTTTCTTT.

The table lists this clonotype with a count of one. This chain joins TRBV27 and TRBJ2-7; TRBD1 matches at 7 bases. Per germline, CDR1 MNHEY and CDR2 SMNVEV (reference sequence). V trimming: 5 bases; J trimming: 2 bases; junction bases outside the gene matches: 6. This CDR3 is 14 amino acids long. CDR3 sequence: CASSPWTGAYEQYF. The CDR3 DNA is TGTGCCAGCAGTCCCTGGACAGGCGCCTACGAGCAGTACTTC.

The chain joins TRBV28 to TRBJ2-5, with 9 positions matching TRBD2. The CDR3 is 14 residues long. Germline-derived CDR1 and CDR2 are MDHEN and SYDVKM. J lost 5 bases, V lost 6 bases, and 7 bases had no gene match. The CDR3 spells CASSSIAGEETQYF. The CDR3 coding sequence is TGTGCCAGCAGCTCCATAGCGGGAGAGGAGACCCAGTACTTC. Supplemented by reference TRBV28 and TRBJ2-5, the full variable domain reads DVKVTQSSRYLVKRTGEKVFLECVQDMDHENMFWYRQDPGLGLRLIYFSYDVKMKEKGDIPEGYSVSREKKERFSLILESASTNQTSMYLCASSSIAGEETQYFGPGTRLLVL.

This clonotype is a singleton in its sample. The chain couples TRBV7-8 to TRBJ2-7; D uncertain. Trimming removed 1 base at V and 2 bases at J, with 24 bases between. The CDR3 is 19 amino acids. Germline loops: CDR1 SGHVS, CDR2 FQNEAQ. Here the CDR3 DNA reads TGTGCCAGCAGCTTAGTCCATACGGGCGGAGCAAACGGGCCCTACGAGCAGTACTTC. Translated, it gives CASSLVHTGGANGPYEQYF.

This chain joins TRBV6-5 and TRBJ2-1; 9 bases align to TRBD2. The CDR3 has 15 residues. V was pared by 0 bases and J by 8 bases, with 5 bases of the junction left unmatched. The germline V gene encodes CDR1 MNHEY and CDR2 SVGAGI. In DNA, the CDR3 is TGTGCCAGCAGTTACTCTAGCGGGAGAACTGATGAGCAGTTCTTC. Residues: CASSYSSGRTDEQFF.

The rearrangement uses TRBV2 and TRBJ2-1; D might be TRBD2 (7 bases). Trimming stripped 4 bases from V and 9 bases from J, with 13 bases between. CDR3 length: 13 residues. CDR1 is SNHLY and CDR2 is FYNNEI in the germline V gene. The DNA of the CDR3 is TGTGCCAGCAGTGGACGCGGGGGCGTTGAGCAGTTCTTC. Translating it yields CASSGRGGVEQFF.

This rearrangement joins TRBV20-1 to TRBJ2-7, with TRBD1 matching over 10 bases. The CDR3 extends over 14 amino acids. The germline V gene encodes CDR1 DFQATT and CDR2 SNEGSKA (reference sequence). Trimming at V came to 6 bases and at J to 6 bases, leaving 11 bases not matched to a gene. The CDR3: CSALWDRGMGEQYF. The CDR3, as DNA: TGCAGTGCGTTATGGGACAGGGGAATGGGCGAGCAGTACTTC.

This clonotype was detected a few times. The CDR3 DNA reads TGTGCCACCAGTGACCCCCGAAACTACACCTTC. This gives the protein CATSDPRNYTF. The gene calls are TRBV24-1 and TRBJ1-2; D remains ambiguous. Germline CDR1 reads KGHDR; CDR2 reads SFDVKD. Deletions cut 4 bases from V and 10 bases from J, with 9 bases between. The CDR3 consists of 11 residues.

The chain joins TRBV13 to TRBJ1-6; D uncertain. The CDR3 runs 15 residues. The V and J ends lost 4 bases and 7 bases respectively, with 14 bases between them. CDR1 is PRHDT, CDR2 FYEKMQ, per germline (reference sequence). The DNA of the CDR3 is TGTGCCAGCAGCTGCAATTGTGACCAGAATTCACCCCTCCACTTT. This gives the protein CASSCNCDQNSPLHF.

This CDR3 is CASSPRLAGFHEQYF. For the CDR3, the DNA is TGTGCCAGCAGCCCCCGACTAGCCGGGTTCCACGAGCAGTACTTC. The J gene is TRBJ2-7, the V gene TRBV7-9; 7 bases fit TRBD2. The CDR3 is 15 residues long. V trimming: 5 bases; J trimming: 5 bases; junction bases outside the gene matches: 12. CDR1 and CDR2 (germline): SEHNR, FQNEAQ (reference sequence).

The rearrangement uses TRBV27 and TRBJ2-7; D unclear. The CDR3 covers 16 residues. In germline, CDR1 is MNHEY, CDR2 SMNVEV (reference sequence). Trimming shortened V by 0 bases and J by 3 bases, and 15 bases separated the two germline ends. The CDR3 region is CASSLSLESPFYEQYF. The CDR3 region has the DNA TGTGCCAGCAGTTTATCTTTGGAGTCCCCTTTCTACGAGCAGTACTTC.

The genes are TRBV25-1 and TRBJ2-6; maybe TRBD1 (6 bases). V lost 5 bases, J lost 1 base, and 18 bases lay in between. The CDR3 is 18 residues long. Per the germline V gene, CDR1 is MGHDK and CDR2 is SYGVNS. CDR3 sequence: CASSLPGHSPSGANVLTF. CDR3 nucleotide sequence: TGTGCCAGCAGTCTACCGGGACACTCACCTTCTGGGGCCAACGTCCTGACTTTC.

The V and J genes are TRBV6-5 and TRBJ1-2; D remains unclear. CDR1 and CDR2 (germline): MNHEY, SVGAGI. This CDR3 is 13 amino acids long. Trimming left V 3 bases short and J 3 bases short, with 8 bases between. The CDR3 sequence is CASSYGEDYGYTF. CDR3 DNA: TGTGCCAGCAGTTATGGCGAGGACTATGGCTACACCTTC.

J is TRBJ2-1 and V is TRBV9; 10 nucleotides agree with TRBD1. J gave up 10 bases and V 0 bases, and 7 bases lay outside the gene matches. The length of the CDR3 is 15 residues. Germline V CDR1 and CDR2: SGDLS, YYNGEE. CDR3 DNA: TGTGCCAGCAGCGTAGTAGGGACAGGGGTTAGAGAGCAGTTCTTC. It codes for CASSVVGTGVREQFF.

The gene calls are TRBV28 and TRBJ2-1; D may correspond to TRBD1 or TRBD2 (5 bases each). Germline V gene lookup returns CDR1 MDHEN and CDR2 SYDVKM. Trimming removed 3 bases at V and 8 bases at J, with 14 bases between. The CDR3 length is 14 residues. CDR3 in DNA: TGTGCCAGCAGTTTGGCCGGGGCGGCGGATGAGCAGTTCTTC. Amino acid sequence: CASSLAGAADEQFF.

The rearrangement uses TRBV6-1 and TRBJ2-7; D is perhaps TRBD1 (6 bases). Germline values: CDR1 MNHNS, CDR2 SASEGT. Trimming removed 3 bases at V and 0 bases at J, with 12 bases between. This CDR3 is 15 amino acids long. The CDR3 loop is CASSDPGHNSYEQYF. CDR3 sequence (DNA): TGTGCCAGCAGTGATCCGGGACACAACTCCTACGAGCAGTACTTC.

A few counts support this clonotype. The chain has TRBV28 and TRBJ2-7, with a weak D call TRBD2 (5 bases). The CDR3 is 14 residues long. Trimming took 2 bases from V and 2 from J, leaving 10 bases between them. From germline, CDR1 is MDHEN and CDR2 SYDVKM. The CDR3 protein is CASSLLGLTYEQYF. In DNA, the CDR3 is TGTGCCAGCAGTTTACTCGGACTTACCTACGAGCAGTACTTC.

The chain recombines TRBV9 with TRBJ1-2; D is uncertain. CDR1 and CDR2 (germline): SGDLS, YYNGEE. The CDR3 runs to 14 residues. V shed 0 bases and J shed 4 bases, with 10 bases lying between them. CDR3 DNA sequence: TGTGCCAGCAGCGTAGAAGTCAGATCCTATGGCTACACCTTC. As protein: CASSVEVRSYGYTF.